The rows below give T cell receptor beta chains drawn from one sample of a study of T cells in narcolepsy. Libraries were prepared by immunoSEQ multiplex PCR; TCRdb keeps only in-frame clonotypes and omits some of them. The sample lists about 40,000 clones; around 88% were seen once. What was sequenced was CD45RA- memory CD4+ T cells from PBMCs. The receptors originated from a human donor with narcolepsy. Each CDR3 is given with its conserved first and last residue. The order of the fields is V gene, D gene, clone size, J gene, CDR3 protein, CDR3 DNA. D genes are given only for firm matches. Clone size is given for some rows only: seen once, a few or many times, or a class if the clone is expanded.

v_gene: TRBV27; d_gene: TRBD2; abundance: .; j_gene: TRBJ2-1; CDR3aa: CASSYGLAHEQFF; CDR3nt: TGTGCCAGCAGTTATGGACTAGCCCATGAGCAGTTCTTC
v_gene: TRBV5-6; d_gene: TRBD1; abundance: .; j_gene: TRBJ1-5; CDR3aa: CASSTRTGDAQPQHF; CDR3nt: TGTGCCAGCAGCACCCGGACAGGGGACGCACAGCCCCAGCATTTT
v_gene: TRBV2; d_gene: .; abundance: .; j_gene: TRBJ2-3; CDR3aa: CASKGVTDTQYF; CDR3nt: TGTGCCAGCAAGGGGGTCACAGATACGCAGTATTTT
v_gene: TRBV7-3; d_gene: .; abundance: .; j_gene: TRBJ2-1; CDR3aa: CASSLNVPGTYNEQFF; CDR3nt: TGTGCCAGCAGCTTAAACGTGCCGGGCACCTACAATGAGCAGTTCTTC
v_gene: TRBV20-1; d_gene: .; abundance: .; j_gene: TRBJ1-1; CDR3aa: CSALWGFGAFF; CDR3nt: TGCAGTGCTCTTTGGGGGTTTGGAGCTTTCTTT
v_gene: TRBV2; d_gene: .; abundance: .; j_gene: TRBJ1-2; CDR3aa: CASRGAGGYGYTF; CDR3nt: TGTGCCAGCAGGGGGGCCGGGGGATATGGCTACACCTTC
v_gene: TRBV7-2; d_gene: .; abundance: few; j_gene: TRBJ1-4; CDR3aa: CASSSFTGEKLFF; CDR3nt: TGTGCCAGCAGCTCATTCACAGGGGAAAAACTGTTTTTT
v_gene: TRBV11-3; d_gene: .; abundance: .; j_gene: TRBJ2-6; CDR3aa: CASSPILEFSGANVLTF; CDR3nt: TGTGCCAGCAGCCCCATCCTGGAGTTCTCTGGGGCCAACGTCCTGACTTTC
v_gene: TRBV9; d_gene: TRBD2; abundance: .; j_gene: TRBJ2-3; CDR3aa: CASSAVGLASDTQYF; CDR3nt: TGTGCCAGCAGCGCCGTCGGACTAGCCTCAGATACGCAGTATTTT
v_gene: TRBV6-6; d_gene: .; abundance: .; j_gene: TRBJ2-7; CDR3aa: CASTPDSTYEQYF; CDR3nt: TGTGCCAGCACCCCCGACAGCACCTACGAGCAGTACTTC
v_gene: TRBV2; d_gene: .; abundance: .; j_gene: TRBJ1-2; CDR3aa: CASSEEGVYGYTF; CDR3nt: TGTGCCAGCAGTGAGGAGGGAGTCTATGGCTACACCTTC
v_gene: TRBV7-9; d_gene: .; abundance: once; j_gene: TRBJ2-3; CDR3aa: CASSQEPSTTPDTQYF; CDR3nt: TGCGCCAGCAGCCAAGAACCCTCAACCACCCCAGATACGCAGTATTTT
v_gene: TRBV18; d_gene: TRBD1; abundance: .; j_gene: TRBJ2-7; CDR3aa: CASSPPGQGLYEQYF; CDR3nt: TGTGCCAGCTCACCCCCGGGACAGGGGCTCTACGAGCAGTACTTC
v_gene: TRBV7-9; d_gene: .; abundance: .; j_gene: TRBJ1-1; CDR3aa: CASSPDNGGTEAFF; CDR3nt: TGTGCCAGCAGCCCCGATAATGGTGGCACTGAAGCTTTCTTT
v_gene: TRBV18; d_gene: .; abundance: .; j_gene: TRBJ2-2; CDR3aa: CASSPPSMGLAGELFF; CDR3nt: TGTGCCAGCTCACCACCGTCCATGGGGTTGGCCGGGGAGCTGTTTTTT
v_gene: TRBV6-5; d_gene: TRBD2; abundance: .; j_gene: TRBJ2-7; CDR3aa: CASSYLDQRGYEQYF; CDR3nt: TGTGCCAGCAGTTACTTGGATCAGCGGGGCTACGAGCAGTACTTC
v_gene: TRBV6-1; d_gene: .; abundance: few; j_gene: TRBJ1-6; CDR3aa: CASSEARYRDQSPLHF; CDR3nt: TGTGCCAGCAGTGAAGCCCGATACAGGGATCAATCACCCCTCCACTTT
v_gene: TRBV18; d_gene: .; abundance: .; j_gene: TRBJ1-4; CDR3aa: CASSPRDNNEKLFF; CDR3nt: TGTGCCAGCTCACCAAGGGACAATAATGAAAAACTGTTTTTT
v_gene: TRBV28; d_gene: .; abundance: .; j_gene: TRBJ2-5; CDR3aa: CASSTPGQETQYF; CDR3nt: TGTGCCAGCAGTACCCCAGGGCAAGAGACCCAGTACTTC
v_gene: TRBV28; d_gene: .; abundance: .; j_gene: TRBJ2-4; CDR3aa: CASSFGQGKNIQYF; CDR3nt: TGTGCCAGCAGTTTCGGGCAGGGCAAAAACATTCAGTACTTC
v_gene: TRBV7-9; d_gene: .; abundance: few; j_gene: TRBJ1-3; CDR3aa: CASSLVGAGNTIYF; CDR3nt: TGTGCCAGCAGCTTAGTAGGGGCTGGAAACACCATATATTTT
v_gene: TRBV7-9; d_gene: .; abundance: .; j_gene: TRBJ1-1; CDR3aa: CASSSTPNTEAFF; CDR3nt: TGTGCCAGCAGCTCGACACCGAACACTGAAGCTTTCTTT
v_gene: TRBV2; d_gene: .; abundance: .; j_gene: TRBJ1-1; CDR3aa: CASSPQGRAFF; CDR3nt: TGTGCCAGCAGTCCCCAGGGGAGAGCTTTCTTT
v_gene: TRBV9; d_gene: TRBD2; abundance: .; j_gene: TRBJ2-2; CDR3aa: CASSATSGATGELFF; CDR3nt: TGTGCCAGCAGCGCGACTAGCGGGGCCACCGGGGAGCTGTTTTTT
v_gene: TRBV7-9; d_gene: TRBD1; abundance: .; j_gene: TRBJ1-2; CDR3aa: CASSFDRGGGYTF; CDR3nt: TGTGCCAGCAGCTTCGACAGGGGTGGGGGCTACACCTTC
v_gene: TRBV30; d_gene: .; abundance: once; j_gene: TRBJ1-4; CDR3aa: CAGKGGTNEKLFF; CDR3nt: TGTGCCGGAAAGGGGGGGACTAATGAAAAACTGTTTTTT
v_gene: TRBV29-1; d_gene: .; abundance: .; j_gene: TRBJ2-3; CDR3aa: CSVIETNTDTQYF; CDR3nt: TGCAGCGTTATCGAGACGAACACAGATACGCAGTATTTT
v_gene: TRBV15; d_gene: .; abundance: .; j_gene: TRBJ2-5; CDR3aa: CATSRGRNEETQYF; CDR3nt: TGTGCCACCAGCAGAGGTAGGAATGAAGAGACCCAGTACTTC
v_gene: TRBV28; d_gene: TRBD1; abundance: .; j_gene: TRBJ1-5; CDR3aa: CASSPNRTGRRQPQHF; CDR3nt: TGTGCCAGCAGTCCCAACCGGACAGGGCGTCGTCAGCCCCAGCATTTT
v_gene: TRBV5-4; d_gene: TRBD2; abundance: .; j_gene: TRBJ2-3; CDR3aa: CATRSGGATDTQYF; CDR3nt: TGTGCCACCCGGAGCGGGGGGGCGACCGATACACAGTATTTT
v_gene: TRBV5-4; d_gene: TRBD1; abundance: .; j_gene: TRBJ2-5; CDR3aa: CASSLDRGKTQYF; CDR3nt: TGTGCCAGCAGCCTTGACAGGGGAAAGACCCAGTACTTC